Sequencing of this TCR beta chain was carried out in a study of blood T cell repertoires in COVID-19. Across the study: T cells, B-cell-depleted T cells, or PBMCs supplied cDNA or gDNA.

Researchers sorted participants into cohorts using their self-reported clinical history. What the recovered Cohort 3 donors had was two negative PCRs, clearance, or symptom resolution. Original processing notes: By means of reference gene primer amplification, nucleated cell counts were estimated. Repertoires were generated with immunoSEQ multiplex PCR, while TCRdb's copy carries only in-frame clones and drops some. The V and J calls and the clone size are those of that table, but D and trimming were determined from the DNA. This table holds around 240,000 clones, roughly 85% found once. After removal of 0 bases from V and 3 bases from J, the junction contained 3 bases not matched to a gene. There are 15 residues in the CDR3. In germline, CDR1 is KGHSH, CDR2 LQKENI.

The sequenced material came from PBMCs or T cells enriched from blood (not recorded which). The chain uses TRBV18 and TRBJ2-7; 9 bases align to TRBD1. This TCR was sampled from a woman aged 50 to 65 who had recovered from COVID-19. The CDR3 reads CASSPPGQGRYEQYF. DNA of the CDR3: TGTGCCAGCTCACCACCGGGACAGGGACGCTACGAGCAGTACTTC.